This is a list of T cell receptor beta chains from one sample in a study of response to subunit inactivated influenza vaccine. TCRdb independently ran MiXCR on the RT-PCR reads; one entry per CDR3 protein. The sample records hundreds of thousands of distinct CDR3 sequences, around 14% being singletons. The sample in question was PBMCs from blood, obtained 12 days after vaccination. The receptors here all came from a man in his forties or fifties who received an inactivated influenza vaccine. The CDR3 runs from the conserved cysteine through the conserved F or W. The order of the fields is V gene, D gene, clone size, J gene, CDR3 protein, CDR3 DNA. D genes are given only for firm matches. Expanded clones get a size class; other rows say once, few or many, or leave the size out.

>TRBV5-1|.|many|TRBJ2-7
CASSLDRSRVEQYF
TGCGCCAGCAGCTTGGATCGGTCTAGGGTCGAGCAGTACTTC
>TRBV24-1|TRBD1|many|TRBJ2-7
CATSDTGTASYEQYF
TGTGCCACCAGTGATACCGGGACAGCCAGCTACGAGCAGTACTTC
>TRBV4-1|TRBD1|few|TRBJ2-2
CASSMTGGATGELFF
TGCGCCAGCAGCATGACAGGGGGCGCGACCGGGGAGCTGTTTTTT
>TRBV11-2|.|.|TRBJ1-1
CASSLNRENTEAFF
TGTGCCAGCAGCTTAAATCGGGAGAACACTGAAGCTTTCTTT
>TRBV20-1|.|.|TRBJ1-1
CSARETGGRGGTEAFF
TGCAGTGCTAGAGAGACGGGTGGCAGGGGAGGCACTGAAGCTTTCTTT
>TRBV9|.|many|TRBJ2-2
CASSVESAGELFF
TGTGCCAGCAGCGTAGAATCTGCCGGGGAGCTGTTTTTT
>TRBV12-3/TRBV12-4|.|few|TRBJ1-6
CASSLSSGRPPLHF
TGTGCCAGCAGTCTCTCCAGCGGGCGTCCACCCCTCCACTTT
>TRBV25-1|TRBD2|.|TRBJ2-3
CASSEWASGRDTQYF
TGTGCCAGCAGTGAATGGGCTAGCGGGAGAGATACGCAGTATTTT
>TRBV4-2|TRBD2|few|TRBJ2-7
CASSQVAGVSEQYF
TGTGCCAGCAGCCAAGTAGCGGGAGTCTCCGAGCAGTACTTC
>TRBV24-1|.|.|TRBJ2-5
CATSDWRGQLFQETQYF
TGTGCCACCAGTGATTGGAGGGGACAGCTCTTTCAAGAGACCCAGTACTTC
>TRBV19|TRBD2|.|TRBJ2-5
CASSMILAGGYQETQYF
TGTGCCAGTAGTATGATCCTAGCGGGGGGGTACCAAGAGACCCAGTACTTC
>TRBV21-1|.|.|TRBJ2-4
CASSGTSGILAKNIQYF
TGTGCCAGCAGCGGGACTAGCGGGATTCTAGCCAAAAACATTCAGTACTTC
>TRBV12-3/TRBV12-4|TRBD2|few|TRBJ2-1
CASRKLLAGQDEQFF
TGTGCCAGCAGGAAACTACTAGCGGGCCAGGATGAGCAGTTCTTC
>TRBV28|TRBD2|many|TRBJ2-2
CASSSVVSSVTSGRAGGGELFF
TGTGCCAGCAGTTCCGTCGTCTCCTCCGTAACTAGCGGGAGGGCCGGTGGCGGGGAGCTGTTTTTT
>TRBV2|.|few|TRBJ2-4
CASKGGVDIQYF
TGTGCCAGCAAAGGGGGGGTTGACATTCAGTACTTC
>TRBV5-1|TRBD1|few|TRBJ1-2
CASSPRTGWAYGYTF
TGCGCCAGCAGCCCCAGGACAGGGTGGGCCTATGGCTACACCTTC
>TRBV5-5|TRBD2|.|TRBJ2-7
CASSLRLAGDEQYF
TGTGCCAGCAGCTTGCGGCTAGCGGGAGACGAGCAGTACTTC
>TRBV4-2|.|few|TRBJ2-1
CASAVALDNEQFF
TGTGCCAGCGCGGTAGCGCTAGACAATGAGCAGTTCTTC
>TRBV4-2|.|.|TRBJ1-3
CASSPPGRGGRITAGNTIYF
TGTGCCAGCAGCCCGCCGGGACGCGGGGGGAGGATCACTGCTGGAAACACCATATATTTT
>TRBV29-1|TRBD1|few|TRBJ2-1
CSTRQGAYNEQFF
TGCAGTACTCGACAGGGCGCCTACAATGAGCAGTTCTTC
>TRBV6-1|TRBD1|many|TRBJ1-2
CASGQGPYYGYTF
TGTGCCAGTGGACAGGGGCCCTACTATGGCTACACCTTC
>TRBV18|.|few|TRBJ2-3
CASSPLTPVGDTQYF
TGTGCCAGCTCACCACTGACTCCCGTGGGAGATACGCAGTATTTT
>TRBV7-9|TRBD2|.|TRBJ2-4
CASSLPAGVQNIQYF
TGTGCCAGCAGCTTACCAGCGGGAGTGCAAAACATTCAGTACTTC
>TRBV13|TRBD2|.|TRBJ2-3
CASSFGQREGRADTQYF
TGTGCCAGCAGCTTTGGGCAGCGGGAGGGCCGTGCAGATACGCAGTATTTT
>TRBV20-1|TRBD1|many|TRBJ2-7
CSARDRDYEQYF
TGCAGTGCGAGGGACAGAGACTACGAGCAGTACTTC
>TRBV5-1|.|many|TRBJ2-2
CASSLAGRRSGELFF
TGCGCCAGCAGCTTGGCTGGCAGGCGATCCGGGGAGCTGTTTTTT
>TRBV12-3/TRBV12-4|.|few|TRBJ2-1
CASRLPGTSPYNEQFF
TGTGCCAGCAGACTTCCCGGGACCAGTCCCTACAATGAGCAGTTCTTC
>TRBV14|TRBD1|.|TRBJ1-6
CASSQGQGWGFDNSPLHF
TGTGCCAGCAGCCAGGGACAGGGTTGGGGATTTGACAATTCACCCCTCCACTTT
>TRBV20-1|.|few|TRBJ2-1
CSARRSKRLYNEQFF
TGCAGTGCTAGGAGGAGCAAGCGGCTCTACAATGAGCAGTTCTTC
>TRBV20-1|TRBD1|.|TRBJ2-1
CSAGAQGSRSYNEQFF
TGCAGTGCGGGGGCACAGGGGTCTCGGTCCTACAATGAGCAGTTCTTC
>TRBV12-3/TRBV12-4|TRBD1|few|TRBJ2-7
CASSGTGEAYEQYF
TGTGCCAGCAGTGGGACAGGGGAAGCCTACGAGCAGTACTTC
>TRBV12-3/TRBV12-4|.|many|TRBJ2-4
CASNTARQPAKNIQYF
TGTGCCAGCAATACGGCGAGACAGCCAGCCAAAAACATTCAGTACTTC
>TRBV7-2|.|.|TRBJ2-7
CASSYGTLAYEQYF
TGTGCCAGCAGCTACGGGACACTTGCCTACGAGCAGTACTTC
>TRBV7-8|.|.|TRBJ2-3
CASSSAWSSSTDTQYF
TGTGCCAGCAGCTCCGCCTGGTCCTCTAGCACAGATACGCAGTATTTT
>TRBV12-3/TRBV12-4|.|many|TRBJ2-3
CASSLAPGRTDTQYF
TGTGCCAGCAGTTTAGCTCCGGGACGAACAGATACGCAGTATTTT
>TRBV20-1|.|.|TRBJ2-7
CSVPSSTGEQYF
TGCAGTGTCCCAAGTTCAACCGGCGAGCAGTACTTC
>TRBV7-8|.|many|TRBJ2-3
CASSTGSSTDTQYF
TGTGCCAGTTCGACAGGTTCTAGCACAGATACGCAGTATTTT
>TRBV7-9|.|few|TRBJ2-1
CASSRDVVNEQFF
TGTGCCAGCAGTCGGGACGTTGTCAATGAGCAGTTCTTC
>TRBV10-2|TRBD1|many|TRBJ2-7
CASSVDRDSSYEQYF
TGCGCCAGCAGCGTGGACAGGGACAGCTCCTACGAGCAGTACTTC
>TRBV10-3|TRBD1|few|TRBJ1-5
CATGQESNQPQHF
TGTGCCACCGGACAGGAGAGCAATCAGCCCCAGCATTTT